This TCR beta chain was sequenced in a study of shared clonotypes between healthy human individuals. There were only Caucasian adults among the donors, and all lived in Nashville, Tennessee. Naive CD4+ cells were CD45RA-selected; the remaining cells were memory. Repertoires were generated with immunoSEQ multiplex PCR, while TCRdb's copy carries only in-frame clones and drops some. Of over a million clones listed, 96% are singletons. In the case of this clone: Its antigen remains unknown.

Regarding the study as a whole: Sample collection involved blood only; tissue repertoires are likely different. Larger estimated richness was generally seen in naive subsets than in memory subsets.

The germline CDR1 and CDR2 sequences are ENHRY and SYGVKD. V was pared by 2 bases and J by 1 base, with 11 bases between. The CDR3 consists of 15 residues. The genes are TRBV10-3 and TRBJ2-5, with a weak D call TRBD1 (6 bases). This clonotype originated in a man aged 25 to 45 in good health. The sequenced sample consisted of naive CD4+ T cells sorted from blood. Specified subset: CD45RA+ positively selected. The CDR3 sequence is CAISERDILQETQYF. CDR3 DNA sequence: TGTGCCATCAGTGAGAGGGACATTCTCCAAGAGACCCAGTACTTC.